The 13 T cell receptor beta chains reported below all come from one sample, sequenced in a study of T cell responses to AZD1222 COVID-19 vaccine. Sequenced by immunoSEQ multiplex PCR; TCRdb stores in-frame clones only, minus some. This sample has under 100,000 clones, with approximately 90% found just once. Here the sequenced sample was peripheral blood, taken on day 0 of AZD1222 vaccination. These receptors were taken from an adult in good health.

This chain joins TRBV24-1 and TRBJ1-2; a weak D match, TRBD1 (5 bases). Trimming removed 6 bases at V and 1 base at J, with 11 bases between. Germline CDR1 reads KGHDR; CDR2 reads SFDVKD. CDR3 size: 14 residues. DNA of the CDR3: TGTGCCACCAGTTCCCCGGGACGTAACTATGGCTACACCTTC. Amino acids: CATSSPGRNYGYTF.

CDR3 nucleotides: TGTGCCAGTAGTATAGTGATGACTAGCGGGGCCTCCAATGAGCAGTTCTTC. It translates to CASSIVMTSGASNEQFF. The chain employs TRBV19 and TRBJ2-1; TRBD2 matches 11 bases. Germline assignment: CDR1 LNHDA and CDR2 SQIVND (reference sequence). This CDR3 has 17 amino acids. With 1 base clipped from V and 6 bases from J, the junction kept 8 bases outside the gene matches.

The genes are TRBV5-4 and TRBJ1-2; 9 nucleotides align to TRBD1. The V and J ends lost 6 bases and 8 bases, in that order; junction bases with no gene match: 17. The CDR3 runs 16 residues. Germline assignment: CDR1 SGHNT and CDR2 YYREEE (reference sequence). The CDR3 nucleotides are TGTGCCAGCAACCGAGAAACAGGGGGCGCGTCGCTCGGCTACACCTTC. The encoded protein is CASNRETGGASLGYTF. Full variable domain (missing parts from reference TRBV5-4 and TRBJ1-2): ETGVTQSPTHLIKTRGQQVTLRCSSQSGHNTVSWYQQALGQGPQFIFQYYREEENGRGNFPPRFSGLQFPNYSSELNVNALELDDSALYLCASNRETGGASLGYTFGSGTRLTVV.

The CDR3 DNA reads TGTGCCAGCAGCCTCGACAGGGGGCGTCAGCCCCAGCATTTT. Translation gives CASSLDRGRQPQHF. This chain links TRBV3-1 (or the pseudogene TRBV3-2) with TRBJ1-5, with TRBD1 identical over 10 bases. CDR1 and CDR2 (germline): LGHDT, YNNKEL (reference sequence). The CDR3 covers 14 residues. The V segment lost 4 bases and the J segment 6 bases; nucleotides outside the gene matches: 3.

The chain joins TRBV19 to TRBJ1-1; D might be TRBD1 (5 bases). The CDR3 extends over 13 amino acids. Germline V gives CDR1 LNHDA, CDR2 SQIVND (reference sequence). V was trimmed by 9 bases and J by 4 bases, leaving 15 bases between them. CDR3 DNA sequence: TGTGCCAGCCGGGCCTCGGGGGGCACTGAAGCTTTCTTT. It yields the protein CASRASGGTEAFF.

The chain employs TRBV9 and TRBJ1-5; D is unresolved. With 0 bases removed from V and 7 bases from J, the gap between germline ends came to 8 bases. There are 13 residues in the CDR3. The germline V gene encodes CDR1 SGDLS and CDR2 YYNGEE. CDR3 nucleotide sequence: TGTGCCAGCAGCGTAGCAACCGGGCAGCCCCAGCATTTT. Amino acids: CASSVATGQPQHF.

The J gene is TRBJ2-3, the V gene TRBV29-1; D call uncertain. The CDR3 extends over 10 amino acids. Trimming took 6 bases from V and 3 from J, leaving 4 bases between them. In germline, CDR1 is SQVTM, CDR2 ANQGSEA. The CDR3 coding sequence is TGCAGCGTGTATACAGATACGCAGTATTTT. This codes for CSVYTDTQYF.

Regarding this clone: At one boundary the junction diverges from the germline segment, which might be a read error. The gene calls are TRBV7-7 and TRBJ1-1, with TRBD1 identical over 7 bases. CDR3 length: 15 amino acids. In germline, CDR1 is SSHAT, CDR2 FNYEAQ (reference sequence). The DNA for the CDR3 is TGTGCTAGCAGCTTAGGGACAGTTCTGAACACTGAAGCTTTCTTT. Amino acids: CASSLGTVLNTEAFF.

The chain uses TRBV30 and TRBJ2-5; D is tentatively TRBD1 or TRBD2 (6 bases each). The CDR3 sequence is 14 residues long. V was clipped by 2 bases and J by 4 bases, with 14 bases between them. Germline CDR1 and CDR2: GTSNPN and SVGIG (reference sequence). CDR3 bases: TGTGCCTGGAGTCAAGGGGGGTCCTTAGAGACCCAGTACTTC. This encodes CAWSQGGSLETQYF.

This chain connects TRBV9 to TRBJ1-3, with TRBD1 identical over 9 bases. The CDR3 consists of 15 residues. CDR1 is SGDLS, CDR2 YYNGEE, per germline. J was trimmed by 2 bases and V by 5 bases; bases with no gene match: 5. Written as DNA, the CDR3 is TGTGCCAGCAGTCCAAGACAGGGGGCTGGAAACACCATATATTTT. It encodes CASSPRQGAGNTIYF.

The J gene is TRBJ1-3, the V gene TRBV7-9; the D gene is possibly TRBD1 (5 bases). Germline CDR1 reads SEHNR; CDR2 reads FQNEAQ (reference sequence). V was trimmed by 3 bases and J by 0 bases, leaving 12 bases between them. The CDR3 is 16 residues long. The CDR3 nucleotides are TGTGCCAGCAGCTTGGCCGGGGGAGGCTCTGGAAACACCATATATTTT. It yields the protein CASSLAGGGSGNTIYF.

The gene calls are TRBV14 and TRBJ2-7; 7 bases fit TRBD2. V was pared by 0 bases and J by 2 bases, with 1 base of the junction left unmatched. This CDR3 is built from 14 residues. Germline CDR1 is SGHDN and CDR2 is FVKESK. The DNA for the CDR3 is TGTGCCAGCAGCCAAGAAGCGGGGCCCTACGAGCAGTACTTC. Translation gives CASSQEAGPYEQYF.

The chain is built from TRBV3-1 (or the pseudogene TRBV3-2) and TRBJ2-2, with TRBD2 matching over 14 bases. This CDR3 region has 18 residues. The germline CDR1 and CDR2 sequences are LGHDT and YNNKEL (reference sequence). V gave up 4 bases and J gave up 6 bases; unmatched junction bases: 10. The CDR3, as DNA: TGTGCCAGCAGCCTCACCGGGACTAGCGGGGGTCCGTCCGGGGAGCTGTTTTTT. Protein sequence: CASSLTGTSGGPSGELFF.